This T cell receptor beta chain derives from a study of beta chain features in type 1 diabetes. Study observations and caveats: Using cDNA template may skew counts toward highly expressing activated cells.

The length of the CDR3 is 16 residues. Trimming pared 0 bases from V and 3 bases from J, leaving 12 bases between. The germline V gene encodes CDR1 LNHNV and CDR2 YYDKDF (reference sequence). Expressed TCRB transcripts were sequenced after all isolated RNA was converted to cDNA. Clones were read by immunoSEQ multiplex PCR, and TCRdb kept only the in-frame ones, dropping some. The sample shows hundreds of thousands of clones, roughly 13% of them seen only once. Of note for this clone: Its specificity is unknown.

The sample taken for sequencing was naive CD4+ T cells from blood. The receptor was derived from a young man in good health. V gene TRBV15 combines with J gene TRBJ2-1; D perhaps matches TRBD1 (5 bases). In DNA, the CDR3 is TGTGCCACCAGCAGAGATCATTGGCAGGGCTACAATGAGCAGTTCTTC. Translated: CATSRDHWQGYNEQFF.